The 7 T cell receptor beta chains below come from one sample, sequenced in a study of blood T cell repertoires in COVID-19. TCRdb's copy holds only in-frame clones and misses some; the assay was immunoSEQ multiplex PCR. Seen here are about 160,000 clones, approximately 91% observed once, and the top ten hold approximately 2.2%. Sequencing was done on a sample of peripheral blood. These TCRs come from a man between 18 and 29 years old with acute or convalescent COVID-19.

The chain is built from TRBV27 and TRBJ1-3; TRBD1 might be the D (6 bases). V shed 7 bases and J shed 0 bases, with 16 bases lying between them. The germline V gene encodes CDR1 MNHEY and CDR2 SMNVEV (reference sequence). This CDR3 region has 16 residues. CDR3 DNA sequence: TGTGCCAGCACCGCGGGGGCGATCAGCTCTGGAAACACCATATATTTT. It translates to CASTAGAISSGNTIYF.

The gene calls are TRBV7-2 and TRBJ1-6; tentative D call: TRBD1 (6 bases). Germline-derived CDR1 and CDR2 are SGHTA and FQGNSA. V lost 4 bases and J lost 1, with 14 bases in between. CDR3 size: 17 residues. CDR3 DNA: TGTGCCAGCAGCTCGGGGGGGGCATGGTCCTATAATTCACCCCTCCACTTT. It is translated as CASSSGGAWSYNSPLHF.

J is TRBJ2-7 and V is TRBV14; TRBD2 is a possible D gene (5 bases). The CDR3 loop spans 13 amino acids. The V gene's germline CDR1 is SGHDN and CDR2 FVKESK. V lost 1 base and J 4 bases, leaving 8 bases between the germline ends. The CDR3 sequence: CASSQVRGYEQYF. CDR3 nucleotides: TGTGCCAGCAGCCAAGTCAGAGGGTACGAGCAGTACTTC.

The rearrangement uses TRBV27 and TRBJ2-3; 12 bases line up with TRBD2. This CDR3 comprises 18 residues. V dropped 5 bases and J dropped 0; count of bases not matched to a gene: 9. Germline V lookup: CDR1 MNHEY, CDR2 SMNVEV (reference sequence). CDR3 in amino acids: CASSLLGLAGGSTDTQYF. The CDR3 DNA sequence: TGTGCCAGCAGTCTCTTGGGACTAGCGGGCGGGAGCACAGATACGCAGTATTTT.

V usage is TRBV12-3 or TRBV12-4 and J usage is TRBJ2-5, with 10 bases matching TRBD2. The CDR3 covers 13 residues. J lost 13 bases, V lost 5 bases, and 10 bases had no gene match. For the CDR3, the DNA is TGTGCCAGCAGTACGGGGGGACTAGCGCAAAGGTACTTC. Amino acid sequence: CASSTGGLAQRYF.

This clone is a singleton in its sample. The chain recombines TRBV5-1 with TRBJ2-1; no clear D gene. The CDR3 has 13 residues. The V end was cut by 0 bases, the J end by 3 bases, with 4 bases between. Germline V gene sequence: CDR1 SGHRS, CDR2 YFSETQ. The CDR3 protein is CASSLDGYNEQFF. Written as DNA, the CDR3 is TGCGCCAGCAGCTTGGACGGCTACAATGAGCAGTTCTTC.

The V and J genes are TRBV6-5 and TRBJ2-7; weak D call: TRBD1 (6 bases). The germline V and J ends were trimmed by 5 bases and 6 bases, with 17 bases remaining between them. The CDR3 consists of 14 residues. Germline V gene lookup returns CDR1 MNHEY and CDR2 SVGAGI. CDR3 sequence (DNA): TGTGCCAGCAGTCCTAGACAGGCCCAACGCGAGCAGTACTTC. Protein product: CASSPRQAQREQYF.